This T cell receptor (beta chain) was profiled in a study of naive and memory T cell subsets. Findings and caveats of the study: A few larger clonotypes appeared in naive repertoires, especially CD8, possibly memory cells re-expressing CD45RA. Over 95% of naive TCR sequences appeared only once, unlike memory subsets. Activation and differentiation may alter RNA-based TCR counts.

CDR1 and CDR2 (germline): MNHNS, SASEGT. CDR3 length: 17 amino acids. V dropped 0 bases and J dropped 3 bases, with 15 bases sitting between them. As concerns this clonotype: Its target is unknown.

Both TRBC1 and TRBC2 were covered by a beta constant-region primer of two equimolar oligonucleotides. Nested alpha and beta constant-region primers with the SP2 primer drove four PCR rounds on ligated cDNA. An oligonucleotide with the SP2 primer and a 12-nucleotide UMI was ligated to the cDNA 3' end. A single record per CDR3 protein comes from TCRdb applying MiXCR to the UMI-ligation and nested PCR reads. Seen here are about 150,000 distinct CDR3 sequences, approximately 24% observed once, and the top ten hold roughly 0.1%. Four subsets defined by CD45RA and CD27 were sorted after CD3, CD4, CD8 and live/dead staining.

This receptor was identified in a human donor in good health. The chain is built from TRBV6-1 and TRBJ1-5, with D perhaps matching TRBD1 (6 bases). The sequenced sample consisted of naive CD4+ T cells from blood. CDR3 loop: CASSEAGGGASNQPQHF. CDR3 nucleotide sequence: TGTGCCAGCAGTGAAGCGGGAGGGGGAGCCTCCAATCAGCCCCAGCATTTT.